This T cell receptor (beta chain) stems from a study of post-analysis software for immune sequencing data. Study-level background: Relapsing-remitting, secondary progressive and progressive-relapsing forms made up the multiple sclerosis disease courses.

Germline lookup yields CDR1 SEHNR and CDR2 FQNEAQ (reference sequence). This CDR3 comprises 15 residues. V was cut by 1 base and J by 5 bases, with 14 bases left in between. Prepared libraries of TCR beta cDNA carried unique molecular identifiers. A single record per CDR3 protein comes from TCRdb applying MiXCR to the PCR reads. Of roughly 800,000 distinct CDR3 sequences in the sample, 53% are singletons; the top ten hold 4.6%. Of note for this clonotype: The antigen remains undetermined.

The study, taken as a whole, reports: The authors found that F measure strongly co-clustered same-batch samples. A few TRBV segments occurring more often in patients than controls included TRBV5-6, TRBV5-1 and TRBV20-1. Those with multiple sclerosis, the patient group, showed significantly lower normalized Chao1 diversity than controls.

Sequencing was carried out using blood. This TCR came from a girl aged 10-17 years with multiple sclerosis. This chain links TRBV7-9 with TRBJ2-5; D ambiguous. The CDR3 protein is CASSLGGTETETQYF. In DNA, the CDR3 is TGTGCCAGCAGCTTAGGGGGTACGGAGACGGAGACCCAGTACTTC.